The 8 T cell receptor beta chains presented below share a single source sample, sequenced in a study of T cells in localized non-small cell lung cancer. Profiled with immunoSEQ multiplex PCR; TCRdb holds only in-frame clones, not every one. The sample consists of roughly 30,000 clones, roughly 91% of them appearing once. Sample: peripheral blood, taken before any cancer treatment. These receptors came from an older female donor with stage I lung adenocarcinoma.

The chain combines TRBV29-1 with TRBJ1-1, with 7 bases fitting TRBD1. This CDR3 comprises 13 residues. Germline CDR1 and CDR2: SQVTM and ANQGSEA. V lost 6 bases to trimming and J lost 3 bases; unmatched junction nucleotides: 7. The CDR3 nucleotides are TGCAGCGTCGCAGACAGGGCCGACACTGAAGCTTTCTTT. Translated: CSVADRADTEAFF.

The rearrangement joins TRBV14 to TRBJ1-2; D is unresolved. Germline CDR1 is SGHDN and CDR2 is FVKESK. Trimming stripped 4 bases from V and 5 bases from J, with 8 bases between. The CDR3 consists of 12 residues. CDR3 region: CASSPGQYGYTF. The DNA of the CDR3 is TGTGCCAGCAGCCCAGGCCAGTATGGCTACACCTTC. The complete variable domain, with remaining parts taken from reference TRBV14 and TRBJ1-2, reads EAGVTQFPSHSVIEKGQTVTLRCDPISGHDNLYWYRRVMGKEIKFLLHFVKESKQDESGMPNNRFLAERTGGTYSTLKVQPAELEDSGVYFCASSPGQYGYTFGSGTRLTVV.

DNA for the CDR3: TGTGCCAGCAGTTTGTTGGGGGCGGGTGGCTACACCTTC. Translating it yields CASSLLGAGGYTF. The chain recombines TRBV28 with TRBJ1-2; a weak D match, TRBD1 (6 bases). The CDR3 runs to 13 residues. Deletions cut 3 bases from V and 7 bases from J, with 12 bases between. CDR1 and CDR2 from the germline V gene are MDHEN and SYDVKM.

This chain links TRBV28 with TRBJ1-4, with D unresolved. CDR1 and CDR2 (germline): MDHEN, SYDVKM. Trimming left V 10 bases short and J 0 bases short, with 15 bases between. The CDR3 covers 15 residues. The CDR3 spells CATSVPGSTNEKLFF. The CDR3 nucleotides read TGTGCCACCTCCGTTCCGGGGTCAACTAATGAAAAACTGTTTTTT. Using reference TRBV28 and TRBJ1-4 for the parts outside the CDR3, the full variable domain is DVKVTQSSRYLVKRTGEKVFLECVQDMDHENMFWYRQDPGLGLRLIYFSYDVKMKEKGDIPEGYSVSREKKERFSLILESASTNQTSMYLCATSVPGSTNEKLFFGSGTQLSVL.

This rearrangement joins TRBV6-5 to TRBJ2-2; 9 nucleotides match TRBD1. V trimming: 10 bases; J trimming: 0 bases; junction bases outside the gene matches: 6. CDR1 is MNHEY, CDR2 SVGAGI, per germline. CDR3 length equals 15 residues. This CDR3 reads CATIRTGANTGELFF. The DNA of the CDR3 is TGTGCCACAATCCGGACAGGGGCGAACACCGGGGAGCTGTTTTTT.

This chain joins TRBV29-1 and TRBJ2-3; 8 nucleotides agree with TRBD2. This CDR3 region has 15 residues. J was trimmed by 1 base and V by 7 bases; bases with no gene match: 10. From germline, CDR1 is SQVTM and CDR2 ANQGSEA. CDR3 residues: CSGCPGLVGTDTQYF. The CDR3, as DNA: TGCAGCGGATGCCCGGGACTAGTAGGCACAGATACGCAGTATTTT.

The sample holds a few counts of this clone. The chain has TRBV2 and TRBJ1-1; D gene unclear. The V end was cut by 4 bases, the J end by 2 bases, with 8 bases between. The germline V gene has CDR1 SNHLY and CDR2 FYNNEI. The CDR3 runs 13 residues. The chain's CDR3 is CASSAGLNTEAFF. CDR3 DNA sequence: TGTGCCAGCAGTGCAGGACTAAACACTGAAGCTTTCTTT.

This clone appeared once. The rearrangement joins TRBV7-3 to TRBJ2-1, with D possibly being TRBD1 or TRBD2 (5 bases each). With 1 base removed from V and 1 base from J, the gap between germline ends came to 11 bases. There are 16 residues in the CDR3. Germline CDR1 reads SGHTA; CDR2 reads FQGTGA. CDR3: CASSLRGSISYNEQFF. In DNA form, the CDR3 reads TGTGCCAGCAGCTTAAGGGGGTCTATTTCCTACAATGAGCAGTTCTTC.